These 11 T cell receptor beta chains came from one sample sequenced in a study of naive and memory T cell subsets. An equimolar mix of two oligonucleotides served as the beta constant-region primer for TRBC1 and TRBC2. Ligated cDNA was amplified by four rounds of PCR with nested alpha and beta constant-region primers and SP2. TCRdb ran MiXCR on the UMI-ligation and nested PCR reads and lists one entry per CDR3 protein. The repertoire holds about 82,000 distinct CDR3 sequences, with over 9% as singletons. Sequencing was carried out using naive CD8+ T cells from blood. The receptors come from a human donor in good health.

The chain combines TRBV7-9 with TRBJ2-7, with D perhaps assigned TRBD1 or TRBD2 (5 bases each). The CDR3 totals 11 residues. V lost 5 bases to trimming and J lost 6 bases, with 8 bases between them. Germline V CDR1 and CDR2: SEHNR, FQNEAQ (reference sequence). In nucleotides, the CDR3 is TGTGCCAGCAGCGTTGGGGGCGAGCAGTACTTC. Its protein product is CASSVGGEQYF.

This clonotype came up a few times. The rearrangement links TRBV4-1 to TRBJ2-3, with D possibly being TRBD1 (6 bases). The germline V gene has CDR1 MGHRA and CDR2 YSYEKL. CDR3 length equals 14 residues. The V gene lost 3 bases and the J gene lost 6 bases, with 13 bases spanning the gap. The CDR3 region is CASSQGAGDDTQYF. The CDR3 DNA reads as TGCGCCAGCAGCCAGGGGGCTGGGGACGATACGCAGTATTTT.

The chain combines TRBV29-1 with TRBJ2-5; 7 nucleotides agree with TRBD2. CDR3 length: 13 amino acids. The V gene's germline CDR1 is SQVTM and CDR2 ANQGSEA. V was clipped by 6 bases and J by 2 bases; unmatched bases: 6. In DNA form, the CDR3 reads TGCAGCGTCCTACCGGGACTACAAGAGACCCAGTACTTC. Translation gives CSVLPGLQETQYF.

This clonotype showed up many times. The chain employs TRBV28 and TRBJ2-6; D may be TRBD2 (5 bases). Germline V gene lookup returns CDR1 MDHEN and CDR2 SYDVKM. This CDR3 has 19 amino acids. Trimming took 7 bases from V and 2 from J, leaving 24 bases between them. The DNA for the CDR3 is TGTGCCAGCAACCCCTTGACGGGAACTATCTCTACTGGGGCCAACGTCCTGACTTTC. This sequence encodes CASNPLTGTISTGANVLTF.

In its sample, this clonotype was seen a few times. This chain connects TRBV6-5 to TRBJ2-7, with D tentatively TRBD1 (6 bases). This CDR3 contains 14 residues. Germline values: CDR1 MNHEY, CDR2 SVGAGI. Trimming took 0 bases from V and 2 from J, leaving 8 bases between them. Written as DNA, the CDR3 is TGTGCCAGCAGTTACTCGAACAGGGCCTACGAGCAGTACTTC. It is translated as CASSYSNRAYEQYF.

The J gene is TRBJ2-5, the V gene TRBV7-9, with D possibly TRBD2 on 5 matching bases. The CDR3 runs 14 residues. Looked up from germline, CDR1 is SEHNR and CDR2 is FQNEAQ (reference sequence). Trimming stripped 7 bases from V and 5 bases from J, with 17 bases between. The CDR3 nucleotides read TGTGCCAGCAAATCCTCACAGCGGCGGGAGACCCAGTACTTC. As protein: CASKSSQRRETQYF.

Many counts were recorded for this clonotype. This chain links TRBV5-1 with TRBJ2-7, with 7 nucleotides matching TRBD2. The CDR3 has 18 amino acids. V shed 1 base and J 0 bases; nucleotides not matched to a gene: 13. Germline loops: CDR1 SGHRS, CDR2 YFSETQ. In DNA form, the CDR3 reads TGCGCCAGCAGCTTGTGGGGGGGGGAGAGGAAAAGCTCCTACGAGCAGTACTTC. This codes for CASSLWGGERKSSYEQYF.

This clonotype was observed at least ten times. The V and J genes are TRBV29-1 and TRBJ2-1; no firm D call. The CDR3 is 14 amino acids. Germline V CDR1 and CDR2: SQVTM, ANQGSEA. V lost 1 base and J 8 bases, leaving 15 bases between the germline ends. The CDR3 is CSVEGIGNADEQFF. The CDR3 bases are TGCAGCGTTGAAGGAATTGGGAACGCCGATGAGCAGTTCTTC.

This clonotype was observed at least ten times. This chain's CDR3 is CASSYSEGGGDTQYF. The CDR3 nucleotides are TGTGCCAGCAGTTACTCGGAGGGAGGTGGAGATACGCAGTATTTT. The rearrangement uses TRBV6-5 and TRBJ2-3; D perhaps matches TRBD2 (6 bases). In germline, CDR1 is MNHEY, CDR2 SVGAGI. Trimming removed 0 bases from V and 5 bases from J, with 12 bases in between. This CDR3 has 15 amino acids.

In its sample, this clonotype was seen a few times. V and J are TRBV6-2 or TRBV6-3 and TRBJ2-1; 12 positions match TRBD2. CDR1 is MNHEY and CDR2 is SVGEGT in the germline V gene. The V and J ends lost 8 bases and 4 bases, in that order; junction bases with no gene match: 9. This CDR3 contains 16 residues. This CDR3 is CASSHRGLAGYNEQFF. The CDR3 coding sequence is TGTGCCAGCTCGCACCGAGGACTAGCGGGATACAATGAGCAGTTCTTC.

This clonotype was observed a handful of times. The chain links TRBV20-1 to TRBJ1-1; unclear D gene. This CDR3 contains 11 residues. Germline V gene lookup returns CDR1 DFQATT and CDR2 SNEGSKA (reference sequence). V lost 0 bases to trimming and J lost 11 bases, with 10 bases between them. The CDR3 here is CSAREGLKAFF. The CDR3 DNA follows: TGCAGTGCTAGAGAGGGCCTGAAGGCTTTCTTT.